This T cell receptor beta chain originates from a study of blood T cell repertoires in COVID-19. Clones were read by immunoSEQ multiplex PCR, and TCRdb kept only the in-frame ones, dropping some. The sample carries about 83,000 clones, roughly 90% recorded once. The CDR3 spans 16 residues. With 2 bases clipped from V and 3 bases from J, the junction kept 10 bases outside the gene matches. Per germline, CDR1 GTSNPN and CDR2 SVGIG (reference sequence). This clonotype originated in a woman in her forties or fifties with active or convalescent COVID-19. The specimen sequenced was peripheral blood. The rearrangement joins TRBV30 to TRBJ2-3, with 8 bases that match TRBD1. CDR3 sequence (DNA): TGTGCCTGGAGTAGGGGGACAGGTGCTCGGACAGATACGCAGTATTTT. Translation gives CAWSRGTGARTDTQYF.